This TCR beta chain was obtained from a study of patients and donors after allogeneic stem cell transplantation (dated by TCRdb to 2018 to 2021). Preparation of the library involved RT-PCR. Sequencing used a NextSeq 550. The public reads were quality trimmed at Q25 with fastp and then assembled into clones with MiXCR by TCRdb, keeping productive beta chains. CDR3 protein sequences are deduplicated, and each keeps its most common genes and DNA. Recorded for this sample are hundreds of thousands of distinct CDR3 sequences; roughly 13% of them occurred a single time. The ten top clones hold roughly 11% of the sample. There are 14 amino acids in the CDR3, from cysteine to phenylalanine inclusive. This entry keeps only the CDR3 DNA: 42 bases, framed from base 1. Relative to germline, V is missing 10 bases and J is missing 9 bases, with 10 bases of the junction outside any gene match. From a lookup of the germline V gene, CDR1 and CDR2 are MNHNS and SASEGT.

This clonotype came up a few times. Its antigen specificity is not known. Per-nucleotide qualities are absent, and no much larger clonotype sits a single base away. The specimen sequenced was blood, either unsorted or a sorted T cell fraction (not recorded which). This clonotype was sampled from a human donor who was either an allogeneic HSCT recipient or a stem cell or donor lymphocyte infusion donor (not recorded which). It is not recorded whose cells these are; they may come from a transplant donor. The chain is assembled from TRBV6-1 and TRBJ2-1; 12 of the junction bases match TRBD2. The DNA sequence is given as TGTGCCACGGCCCTAGCGGGAGGGTTGGGTGAGCAGTTCTTC. This codes for CATALAGGLGEQFF.